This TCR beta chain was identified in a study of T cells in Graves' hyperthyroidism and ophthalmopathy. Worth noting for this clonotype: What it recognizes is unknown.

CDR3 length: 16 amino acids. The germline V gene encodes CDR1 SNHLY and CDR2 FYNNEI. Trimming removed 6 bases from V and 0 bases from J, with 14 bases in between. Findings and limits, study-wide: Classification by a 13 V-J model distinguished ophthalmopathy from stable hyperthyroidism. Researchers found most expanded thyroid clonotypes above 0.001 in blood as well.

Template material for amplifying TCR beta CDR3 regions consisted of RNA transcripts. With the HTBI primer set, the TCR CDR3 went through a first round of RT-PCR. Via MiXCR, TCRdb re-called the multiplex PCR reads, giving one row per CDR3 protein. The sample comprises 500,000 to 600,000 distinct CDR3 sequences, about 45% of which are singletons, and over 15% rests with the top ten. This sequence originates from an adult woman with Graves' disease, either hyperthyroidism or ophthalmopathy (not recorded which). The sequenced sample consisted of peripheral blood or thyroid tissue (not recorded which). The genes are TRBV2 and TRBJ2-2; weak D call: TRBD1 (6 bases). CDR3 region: CASRLAQGSNTGELFF. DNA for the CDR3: TGTGCCAGCAGGCTCGCACAGGGCTCGAACACCGGGGAGCTGTTTTTT.